A selection of T cell receptor beta chains follows, all from one sample in a study of identical twins. TCRdb reprocessed the 5' RACE reads via MiXCR and lists one record per CDR3 protein. The sample contains roughly 720,000 distinct CDR3 sequences, 15% to 20% of which appear only once. The same specimen was also included in a second study, on T cells expressing NK-cell markers.

The sample consisted of PBMCs. The receptor set was obtained from a woman aged 18-29 years in good health. CDR3s include the opening cysteine and the closing phenylalanine or tryptophan. D genes are given only for firm matches. A row's size may be missing; if present it is once, few, many or a size class.

>few|TRBJ1-2|NA|TRBV5-6|13
TGTGCCAGCAGTCAACAAACCTACTATGGCTACACCTTC
CASSQQTYYGYTF
>few|TRBJ1-1|NA|TRBV5-1|14
TGCGCCAGCAGCTTGGGGGAGAGGAGATCTGAAGCTTTCTTT
CASSLGERRSEAFF
>NA|TRBJ2-2|NA|TRBV11-2|15
TGTGCCAGCAGCTTAGAGGCTGGAGGAATTCGGGAGCTGTTTTTT
CASSLEAGGIRELFF
>few|TRBJ2-1|NA|TRBV5-1|14
TGCGCCAGCAGCTTGGTCCAGCCAAACGATGAGCAGTTCTTC
CASSLVQPNDEQFF
>NA|TRBJ2-7|NA|TRBV24-1|10
TGTGAGGCCCCAGTGCGCGAGCAGTACTTC
CEAPVREQYF
>few|TRBJ2-1|NA|TRBV5-1|13
TGCGCCAGCAGCTTGGTAGGGAAGCGGGAGCAGTTCTTC
CASSLVGKREQFF
>NA|TRBJ2-4|NA|TRBV21-1|16
TGTGCCAGCAGCATCCAGGGGGGAAAAGCCAAAAACATTCAGTACTTC
CASSIQGGKAKNIQYF
>NA|TRBJ1-1|NA|TRBV3-1|15
TGTGCCAGCAGCCAAGCGAAGGGAATGGGCACTGAAGCTTTCTTT
CASSQAKGMGTEAFF
>once|TRBJ2-5|TRBD2|TRBV12-5|13
TGTGCTAGTGGCCAGCGGGGGTCGGAGACCCAGTACTTC
CASGQRGSETQYF
>few|TRBJ1-1|NA|TRBV5-1|13
TGCGCCAGCACTTCTACAGAGAACACTGAAGCTTTCTTT
CASTSTENTEAFF
>NA|TRBJ2-5|NA|TRBV12-3/TRBV12-4|12
TGTGCCAGCAAATGGGGGGAAGAGACCCAGTACTTC
CASKWGEETQYF
>few|TRBJ1-1|NA|TRBV18|14
TGTGCCAGCTCACCACCGGGGGTTGGGACTGAAGCTTTCTTT
CASSPPGVGTEAFF
>few|TRBJ2-7|TRBD2|TRBV5-1|14
TGCGCCAGCAGCACGCCTAGCGGGAGCTACGAGCAGTACTTC
CASSTPSGSYEQYF
>NA|TRBJ2-3|NA|TRBV7-2|12
TGTGCCACCGGGGCGGGTACAGATACGCAGTATTTT
CATGAGTDTQYF
>few|TRBJ2-1|TRBD2|TRBV6-1|16
TGTGCCAGCAGTGAAAGGGAACTAGCGCGCTACAATGAGCAGTTCTTC
CASSERELARYNEQFF
>NA|TRBJ2-1|NA|TRBV14|15
TGTGCCAGCAGCCGGTTCGGGGAGGCCTACAATGAGCAGTTCTTC
CASSRFGEAYNEQFF
>NA|TRBJ2-7|NA|TRBV12-3/TRBV12-4|13
TGTGCCAGCAGTTTTGACTATCCTGACGAGCAGTACTTC
CASSFDYPDEQYF
>many|TRBJ1-3|TRBD1|TRBV7-2|16
TGTGCCAGCAGCTTATCCAGGGGGCGTCATGGAAACACCATATATTTT
CASSLSRGRHGNTIYF
>NA|TRBJ2-1|NA|TRBV7-2|15
TGTGCCAGCAGCGCGGGACAAAGCTCCTACAATGAGCAGTTCTTC
CASSAGQSSYNEQFF
>few|TRBJ2-1|TRBD1|TRBV5-1|16
TGCGCCAGCAGCCCCGTGTTGGGACAGGGGAACAATGAGCAGTTCTTC
CASSPVLGQGNNEQFF
>NA|TRBJ2-5|NA|TRBV20-1|14
TGCAGTGCTCGATTGGACGCCTCCGGAGAGACCCAGTACTTC
CSARLDASGETQYF
>NA|TRBJ2-2|TRBD2|TRBV12-3/TRBV12-4|15
TGTGCCAGCGGGGTAGCGGGAGCGAACACCGGGGAGCTGTTTTTT
CASGVAGANTGELFF
>many|TRBJ1-5|NA|TRBV12-3/TRBV12-4|15
TGTGCCAGCAGTTTTGACAGTCCGGGCAATCAGCCCCAGCATTTT
CASSFDSPGNQPQHF
>NA|TRBJ2-1|TRBD2|TRBV12-3/TRBV12-4|15
TGTGCCAGCAGGGCGCGGGGGGCGAATTACAATGAGCAGTTCTTC
CASRARGANYNEQFF
>NA|TRBJ2-1|NA|TRBV6-5|15
TGTGCCAGCAGTTCCCCGTCCAGGGTGGACAATGAGCAGTTCTTC
CASSSPSRVDNEQFF
>few|TRBJ2-2|TRBD2|TRBV12-3/TRBV12-4|17
TGTGCCAGCAGTCCTGGACTAGCGGGTAGAAACACCGGGGAGCTGTTTTTT
CASSPGLAGRNTGELFF
>few|TRBJ2-1|NA|TRBV12-3/TRBV12-4|12
TGTGCCAGCAGTTTCACGCAGGTTGAGCAGTTCTTC
CASSFTQVEQFF
>few|TRBJ2-5|TRBD2|TRBV20-1|15
TGCAGTGCTTCGGGACTAGCGGGGACCCAAGAGACCCAGTACTTC
CSASGLAGTQETQYF
>few|TRBJ2-7|NA|TRBV20-1|14
TGCAGTGCTAGGGGGTCAATTTACTCCTACGAGCAGTACTTC
CSARGSIYSYEQYF
>NA|TRBJ2-7|NA|TRBV9|13
TGTGCCAGCAGCGACACTGATTTCAGCGAGCAGTACTTC
CASSDTDFSEQYF
>NA|TRBJ1-5|NA|TRBV20-1|14
TGCAGTGCTGTAAGGGGCTTGGGTAATCAGCCCCAGCATTTT
CSAVRGLGNQPQHF
>many|TRBJ1-2|NA|TRBV12-3/TRBV12-4|11
TGTGCCAGCCTGGGAAACTATGGCTACACCTTC
CASLGNYGYTF
>few|TRBJ2-3|NA|TRBV20-1|14
TGCAGTGCCGGAGGGCTAGCGCGCACAGATACGCAGTATTTT
CSAGGLARTDTQYF
>NA|TRBJ1-3|NA|TRBV7-2|14
TGTGCCAGCAGCCTCGACTACTCTATAAACACCATATATTTT
CASSLDYSINTIYF
>few|TRBJ1-4|NA|TRBV10-3|12
TGTGCCACCGGACAGAGCGGCGAAAAACTGTTTTTT
CATGQSGEKLFF
>few|TRBJ1-2|NA|TRBV6-1|16
TGTGCCAGCAGTGAACCCAGGGTGGGTGTTAGCTATGGCTACACCTTC
CASSEPRVGVSYGYTF
>NA|TRBJ2-4|NA|TRBV6-8|16
TGTGCCAGCAGTCACGGGCGGGTATTAGCCAAAAACATTCAGTACTTC
CASSHGRVLAKNIQYF
>few|TRBJ2-1|TRBD1|TRBV28|17
TGTGCCAGCAGTCCCCCCAGGGGGCGGAGCTCCTACAATGAGCAGTTCTTC
CASSPPRGRSSYNEQFF
>NA|TRBJ1-6|NA|TRBV12-3/TRBV12-4|14
TGTGCCAGCAGTCCCCAGGGCTGGATTTCACCCCTCCACTTT
CASSPQGWISPLHF
>few|TRBJ2-2|NA|TRBV2|14
TGTGCCAGCAGTTATACAGGGTCCACCGGGGAGCTGTTTTTT
CASSYTGSTGELFF
>NA|TRBJ2-7|NA|TRBV10-2|12
TGCGCCAGCAGTGAGGGAGTTAGCGAGCAGTACTTC
CASSEGVSEQYF
>NA|TRBJ2-5|TRBD1|TRBV19|14
TGTGCCAGTAAGGACAGGGCCTTCCAAGAGACCCAGTACTTC
CASKDRAFQETQYF